This record looks at one TCR beta chain sequence and its context. Its antigen is as yet unknown. A deep-level run was used for the assay. Template for every sorted-subset replicate PCR totaled roughly 210 ng DNA, around 33,000 T cell genomes. Here immunoSEQ multiplex PCR was the method, and the copy in TCRdb shows in-frame clones only, minus some. Of a few hundred thousand clones listed, approximately 70% were seen once; the top ten hold around 10%. These data belong to a study of shared clonotypes between healthy human individuals. Findings of the study overall: Naive subsets, compared against memory subsets, generally had larger estimated richness values.

This CDR3 comprises 15 residues. V was cut by 8 bases and J by 5 bases, with 19 bases left in between. The germline V gene has CDR1 MDHEN and CDR2 SYDVKM. The chain joins TRBV28 to TRBJ2-1; unclear D gene. The sample taken for sequencing was memory CD4+ T cells sorted from blood. Sample subset: CD45RA-negative fraction. The clonotype originates from a man aged 25-45 years in good health. The CDR3 nucleotides read TGTGCCAGCGCCAACCTAGGTAGGATAAACAATGAGCAGTTCTTC. Encoded protein: CASANLGRINNEQFF.